A selection of T cell receptor beta chains follows, all from one sample in a study of T cells in Graves' hyperthyroidism and ophthalmopathy. TCRdb redid the calling of the multiplex PCR reads with MiXCR, one entry per CDR3 protein. This table has around 600,000 distinct CDR3 sequences, around 16% appearing once. The sequenced material came from blood. These receptors came from a woman in her twenties or thirties with Graves' hyperthyroidism. Both conserved end residues are part of each CDR3. D genes are given only for firm matches. Size values are once, few and many counts, or a class for expanded clones, and some rows have none.

d_gene	abundance	v_gene	len	j_gene	CDR3nt	CDR3aa
NA	many	TRBV5-1	16	TRBJ2-7	TGCGCCAGCAGCTTGGATGATTGGAGAGGTCTACGCGAGCAGTACTTC	CASSLDDWRGLREQYF
TRBD1	many	TRBV30	14	TRBJ2-7	TGTGCCTGGGCTGGGGACAGCTCATTCTACGAGCAGTACTTC	CAWAGDSSFYEQYF
NA	many	TRBV20-1	9	TRBJ1-5	TGCAGTGCTAGTCAGCCCCAGCATTTT	CSASQPQHF
TRBD1	many	TRBV7-3	14	TRBJ2-3	TGTGCCAGCAGCTTACAGGGGGTGCGGGATACGCAGTATTTT	CASSLQGVRDTQYF
NA	few	TRBV6-6	13	TRBJ1-2	TGTGCCAGCAGTTACCCACAGGGCGAGGGCTACACCTTC	CASSYPQGEGYTF
NA	NA	TRBV4-2	14	TRBJ2-4	TGTGCCAGCAGCCAAGAGGGGAGCGGAAACATTCAGTACTTC	CASSQEGSGNIQYF
TRBD2	once	TRBV27	16	TRBJ2-1	TGTGCCAGCAGTTTATCAGGGACTAGCGGACCATTGGGGCCGTTCTTC	CASSLSGTSGPLGPFF
TRBD2	many	TRBV7-2	17	TRBJ2-2	TGTGCCAGCAGCTTAGTCGGGCTAGCGGGCTTTACCGGGGAGCTGTTTTTT	CASSLVGLAGFTGELFF
NA	few	TRBV3-1	12	TRBJ2-2	TGTGCCAGCAGCCGGGGGCCCGGGGAGCTGTTTTTT	CASSRGPGELFF
NA	many	TRBV24-1	16	TRBJ2-5	TGTGCCACCAGTGATCTCCTGGACGGCCGTCAAGAGACCCAGTACTTC	CATSDLLDGRQETQYF
NA	many	TRBV6-1	15	TRBJ1-1	TGTGCCAGCAGTGAAACTCTGACAGTGAACACTGAAGCTTTCTTT	CASSETLTVNTEAFF
NA	many	TRBV12-3/TRBV12-4	14	TRBJ1-2	TGTGCCAGCAGCCGATTCCGATCGGGAGATGGCTACACCTTC	CASSRFRSGDGYTF
TRBD2	many	TRBV6-1	16	TRBJ2-2	TGTGCCAGCAGCCACCATAGCGGGGGACGGACCGGGGAGCTGTTTTTT	CASSHHSGGRTGELFF
NA	many	TRBV7-8	13	TRBJ2-7	TGTGCCAGCAGCTTAGCGCCCTGGTACGAGCAGTACTTC	CASSLAPWYEQYF
NA	NA	TRBV4-3	15	TRBJ1-2	TGCGCCAGCAGCCAAGATCTGGGGGATCGCTATGGCTACACCTTC	CASSQDLGDRYGYTF
TRBD2	NA	TRBV19	16	TRBJ2-1	TGTGCCAGTAGTATTTCAGTTGGGACTAGCGGGAGTGAGCAGTTCTTC	CASSISVGTSGSEQFF
NA	many	TRBV20-1	14	TRBJ2-1	TGCAGTGCTAGAGATTGGTTAGGGAAGAATGAGCAGTTCTTC	CSARDWLGKNEQFF